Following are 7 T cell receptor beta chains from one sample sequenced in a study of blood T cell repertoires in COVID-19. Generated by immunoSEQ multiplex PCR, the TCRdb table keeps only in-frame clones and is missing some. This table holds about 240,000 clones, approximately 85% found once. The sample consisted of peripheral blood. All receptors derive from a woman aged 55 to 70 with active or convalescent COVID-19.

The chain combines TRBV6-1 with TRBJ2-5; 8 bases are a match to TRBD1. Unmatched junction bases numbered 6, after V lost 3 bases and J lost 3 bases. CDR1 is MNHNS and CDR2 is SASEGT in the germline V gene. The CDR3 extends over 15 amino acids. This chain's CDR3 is CASSDSLQGEETQYF. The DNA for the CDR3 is TGTGCCAGCAGTGATTCGTTACAGGGGGAAGAGACCCAGTACTTC.

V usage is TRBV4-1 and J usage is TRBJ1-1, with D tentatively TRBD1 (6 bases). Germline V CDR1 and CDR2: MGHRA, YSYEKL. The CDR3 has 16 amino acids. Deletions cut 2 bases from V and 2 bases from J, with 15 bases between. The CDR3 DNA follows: TGCGCCAGCAGCCAAACCGGGACACCAATAAACACTGAAGCTTTCTTT. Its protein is CASSQTGTPINTEAFF.

This chain's CDR3 is CSVQGAFDTEAFF. CDR3 nucleotides: TGCAGCGTTCAGGGGGCTTTTGACACTGAAGCTTTCTTT. The chain is built from TRBV29-1 and TRBJ1-1; 8 bases fit TRBD1. The CDR3 totals 13 residues. The J segment lost 3 bases and the V segment lost 5 bases, leaving 5 bases of the junction unmatched. Germline V lookup: CDR1 SQVTM, CDR2 ANQGSEA.

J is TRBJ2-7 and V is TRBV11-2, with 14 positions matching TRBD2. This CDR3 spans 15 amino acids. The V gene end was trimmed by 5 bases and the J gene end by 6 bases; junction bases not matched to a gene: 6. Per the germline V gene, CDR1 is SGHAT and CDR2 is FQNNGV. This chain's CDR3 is CASSPTSGGAGEQYF. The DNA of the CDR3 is TGTGCCAGCAGCCCGACTAGCGGGGGGGCAGGCGAGCAGTACTTC.

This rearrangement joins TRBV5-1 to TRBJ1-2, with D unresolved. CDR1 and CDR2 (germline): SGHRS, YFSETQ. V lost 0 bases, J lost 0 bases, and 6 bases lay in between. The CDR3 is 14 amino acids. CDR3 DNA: TGCGCCAGCAGCTTGGCGTTAGCTAACTATGGCTACACCTTC. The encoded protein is CASSLALANYGYTF.

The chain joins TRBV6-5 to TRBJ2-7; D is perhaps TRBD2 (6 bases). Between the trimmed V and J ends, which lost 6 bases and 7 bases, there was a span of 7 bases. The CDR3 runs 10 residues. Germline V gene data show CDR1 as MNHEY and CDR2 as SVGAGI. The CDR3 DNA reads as TGTGCCAGCAGGGAGGGGGAGCAGTACTTC. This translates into CASREGEQYF.

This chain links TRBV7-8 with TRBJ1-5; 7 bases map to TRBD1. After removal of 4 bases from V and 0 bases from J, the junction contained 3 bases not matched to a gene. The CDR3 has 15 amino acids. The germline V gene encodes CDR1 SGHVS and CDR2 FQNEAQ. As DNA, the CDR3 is TGTGCCAGCAGCTCCCGGGACAGTAGCAATCAGCCCCAGCATTTT. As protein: CASSSRDSSNQPQHF.